The 19 T cell receptor beta chains in this list originate from one sample, sequenced in a study of T cells in narcolepsy. Data came from immunoSEQ multiplex PCR; TCRdb stores just in-frame clones and leaves some out. This sample has 35,000 to 40,000 clones, with 70% to 85% found just once. Sequencing input: CD45RA- memory CD4+ T cells from PBMCs. These receptors were collected from a human donor with narcolepsy.

In its sample, this clone was seen a few times. This rearrangement joins TRBV18 to TRBJ2-7; 9 bases match TRBD2. Germline V CDR1 and CDR2: KGHSH, LQKENI. J was trimmed by 0 bases and V by 1 base; bases with no gene match: 4. This CDR3 is 16 amino acids long. The CDR3, as DNA: TGTGCCAGCTCACCACTTCCGCGGGGGGGCTCCTACGAGCAGTACTTC. Amino acids: CASSPLPRGGSYEQYF.

This clone was recorded once. The chain combines TRBV4-2 with TRBJ1-1; D may be TRBD1 (6 bases). CDR3 length: 17 amino acids. Germline values: CDR1 LGHNA, CDR2 YNFKEQ. The V end lost 5 bases, the J end lost 0 bases, and 19 bases lay between the germline ends. Here the CDR3 DNA reads TGTGCCAGCAGCTTGGGTGCGGACAGACTCATGAACACTGAAGCTTTCTTT. This gives the protein CASSLGADRLMNTEAFF.

This clone has just a few counts. V gene TRBV7-9 combines with J gene TRBJ1-5; D not certain. V lost 4 bases to trimming and J lost 7 bases, with 8 bases between them. The CDR3 covers 12 residues. CDR1 and CDR2 from the germline V gene are SEHNR and FQNEAQ (reference sequence). This CDR3 is CASSSTAQPQHF. The CDR3 DNA is TGTGCCAGCAGCTCTACCGCCCAGCCCCAGCATTTT.

V gene TRBV4-3 combines with J gene TRBJ1-1, with TRBD1 identical over 7 bases. Germline assignment: CDR1 LGHNA and CDR2 YSLEER. V lost 1 base, J lost 5 bases, and 7 bases stayed unmatched. The CDR3 contains 15 residues. CDR3 loop: CASSQVPGGGTEAFF. Here the CDR3 DNA reads TGCGCCAGCAGCCAAGTCCCAGGGGGGGGTACTGAAGCTTTCTTT.

The chain uses TRBV27 and TRBJ1-1; TRBD1 is a possible D gene (6 bases). Germline loops: CDR1 MNHEY, CDR2 SMNVEV (reference sequence). The CDR3 spans 12 residues. V was pared by 8 bases and J by 4 bases, with 11 bases between. CDR3 loop: CASWGRTTEAFF. DNA of the CDR3: TGTGCCAGCTGGGGGCGGACCACTGAAGCTTTCTTT.

This chain connects TRBV28 to TRBJ1-2; the D gene is possibly TRBD1 (6 bases). Trimming took off 4 bases at V and 8 bases at J, with 8 bases between the two ends. This CDR3 is built from 11 residues. Germline CDR1 is MDHEN and CDR2 is SYDVKM. CDR3: CASSYREGYTF. CDR3 nucleotides: TGTGCCAGCAGTTACAGGGAGGGCTACACCTTC.

The chain recombines TRBV10-3 with TRBJ2-7, with 7 bases matching TRBD2. This CDR3 comprises 13 residues. Trimming took 8 bases from V and 1 from J; bases not matched to a gene: 5. Germline CDR1 and CDR2: ENHRY and SYGVKD. The CDR3 DNA reads TGTGCCATCGCACGAGCGGGGTCCTACGAGCAGTACTTC. Translated, it gives CAIARAGSYEQYF.

The chain recombines TRBV18 with TRBJ2-5; D is uncertain. Germline CDR1 reads KGHSH; CDR2 reads LQKENI. This CDR3 region has 15 residues. Trimming pared 0 bases from V and 2 bases from J, leaving 10 bases between. The CDR3 protein is CASSPPVGRQETQYF. The CDR3 DNA reads as TGTGCCAGCTCACCACCGGTTGGGCGGCAAGAGACCCAGTACTTC. The full variable domain, completed using reference TRBV18 and TRBJ2-5, is NAGVMQNPRHLVRRRGQEARLRCSPMKGHSHVYWYRQLPEEGLKFMVYLQKENIIDESGMPKERFSAEFPKEGPSILRIQQVVRGDSAAYFCASSPPVGRQETQYFGPGTRLLVL.

The chain combines TRBV28 with TRBJ1-5, with D perhaps matching TRBD1 (6 bases). V was trimmed by 10 bases and J by 0 bases, leaving 16 bases between them. Germline V gene lookup returns CDR1 MDHEN and CDR2 SYDVKM. This CDR3 is built from 15 residues. The CDR3, as DNA: TGTGCCACCCAAACAGGGACGTCTAGCAATCAGCCCCAGCATTTT. Protein product: CATQTGTSSNQPQHF.

Points on this clone: One end of the junction varies from germline; a read error may be responsible. V gene TRBV6-1 combines with J gene TRBJ1-1; a possible D gene is TRBD1 (5 bases). The CDR3 runs 17 residues. Germline values: CDR1 MNHNS, CDR2 SASEGT. The CDR3 DNA reads as TGTGCCAGCAGCGAAGGGATGGGGCCAGGGAGGTTAACTGAAGCTTTCTTT. Amino acids: CASSEGMGPGRLTEAFF.

This chain links TRBV7-8 with TRBJ2-3; D call uncertain. V gave up 1 base and J gave up 3 bases, with 2 bases separating them. Germline CDR1 is SGHVS and CDR2 is FQNEAQ. The CDR3 has 12 amino acids. CDR3 amino acids: CASSLGTDTQYF. DNA for the CDR3: TGTGCCAGCAGCTTAGGTACAGATACGCAGTATTTT.

This sequence joins TRBV7-2 and TRBJ1-2; D ambiguous. Trimming removed 8 bases from V and 8 bases from J, with 18 bases in between. This CDR3 contains 13 residues. CDR1 is SGHTA and CDR2 is FQGNSA in the germline V gene. The CDR3 reads CASATSMGGGYTF. The DNA of the CDR3 is TGTGCCAGCGCCACCTCCATGGGTGGCGGCTACACCTTC.

The V gene is TRBV10-3, the J gene TRBJ1-2; D is possibly TRBD1 (6 bases). This CDR3 comprises 14 residues. Deletions cut 3 bases from V and 0 bases from J, with 8 bases between. Germline V CDR1 and CDR2: ENHRY, SYGVKD. The chain's CDR3 is CAISEAGANYGYTF. Here the CDR3 DNA reads TGTGCCATCAGTGAAGCAGGGGCTAACTATGGCTACACCTTC.

The chain employs TRBV19 and TRBJ1-2, with D uncertain. CDR3 length: 14 amino acids. The V gene's germline CDR1 is LNHDA and CDR2 SQIVND (reference sequence). With 1 base removed from V and 0 bases from J, the gap between germline ends came to 6 bases. The CDR3 DNA is TGTGCCAGTAGTATAGCAGCCTCTAACTATGGCTACACCTTC. Protein sequence: CASSIAASNYGYTF.

The V gene is TRBV18, the J gene TRBJ1-3; no clear D. Germline V gene data show CDR1 as KGHSH and CDR2 as LQKENI. V was clipped by 3 bases and J by 4 bases, with 16 bases between them. The CDR3 contains 16 residues. CDR3 sequence: CASSPSGVEAGNTIYF. As DNA, the CDR3 is TGTGCCAGCTCACCTTCCGGGGTTGAAGCGGGAAACACCATATATTTT.

This clone was observed a single time. This chain links TRBV5-1 with TRBJ1-6; possibly TRBD1 for D (6 bases). With 1 base removed from V and 9 bases from J, the gap between germline ends came to 11 bases. There are 14 residues in the CDR3. Germline CDR1 and CDR2: SGHRS and YFSETQ. This CDR3 is CASSLKGEASPLHF. In nucleotides, the CDR3 is TGCGCCAGCAGCTTGAAGGGGGAGGCTTCACCCCTCCACTTT. Filled out from reference TRBV5-1 and TRBJ1-6, the complete variable domain reads KAGVTQTPRYLIKTRGQQVTLSCSPISGHRSVSWYQQTPGQGLQFLFEYFSETQRNKGNFPGRFSGRQFSNSRSEMNVSTLELGDSALYLCASSLKGEASPLHFGNGTRLTVT.

Only one count was recorded for this clone. This chain joins TRBV5-4 and TRBJ1-1, with 9 bases that match TRBD1. The germline gives CDR1 SGHNT, CDR2 YYREEE (reference sequence). The CDR3 sequence is 16 residues long. V dropped 4 bases and J dropped 4; count of bases not matched to a gene: 11. The CDR3 DNA reads TGTGCCAGCAGCATAAGGACAGGGGTCCTCTCCACTGAAGCTTTCTTT. The encoded protein is CASSIRTGVLSTEAFF.

The genes are TRBV6-1 and TRBJ1-1, with D uncertain. Looked up from germline, CDR1 is MNHNS and CDR2 is SASEGT. This CDR3 has 12 amino acids. The V gene lost 3 bases and the J gene lost 4 bases, with 6 bases spanning the gap. As DNA, the CDR3 is TGTGCCAGCAGTGACAGGTTCACTGAAGCTTTCTTT. Translating it yields CASSDRFTEAFF.

Concerning this clone: Mismatch with germline at one junction end may stem from a read error. This chain uses TRBV10-3 with TRBJ1-1, with a possible D match to TRBD1 (5 bases). CDR3 length: 14 residues. Germline V gives CDR1 ENHRY, CDR2 SYGVKD. The CDR3 region has the DNA TGTTCCATCAGTGCGGGTCAGGGTAACACTGAAGCTTTCTTT. Translated, it gives CSISAGQGNTEAFF.